This TCR beta chain stems from a study of cytomegalovirus exposure and HLA in healthy donors. To note about this clone: Its antigen is currently unknown.

The donors were in the approximately 120-subject validation cohort; that cohort was separate from the roughly 620-subject first cohort. Study results and caveats: Reports described diagnosis of cytomegalovirus status by the classifier as highly specific and sensitive. Under in vitro conditions, a few CMV-associated chains were confirmed as specific for CMV antigens.

This CDR3 spans 13 amino acids. CDR1 and CDR2 (germline): LGHNA, YSLEER. V dropped 6 bases and J dropped 9; count of bases not matched to a gene: 7. Repertoires were generated with immunoSEQ multiplex PCR, while TCRdb's copy carries only in-frame clones and drops some. The table has 200,000 or so clones, 85% to 90% seen once. This receptor was taken from a woman between 18 and 30 years old in good health and CMV-seronegative. The sample consisted of PBMCs. This chain uses TRBV4-3 with TRBJ2-1, with 8 bases aligning to TRBD1. This CDR3 is CASSQQGGGEQFF. The CDR3 DNA sequence: TGCGCCAGCAGTCAACAGGGGGGAGGTGAGCAGTTCTTC.